This record looks at one T cell receptor (beta chain) sequence and its context. TCRdb's table, derived via immunoSEQ multiplex PCR, lists solely in-frame clones and lacks some. The sample has approximately 130,000 clones; 75% to 90% are singletons. The sample originates from a study of blood T cell repertoires in COVID-19. The sequence derives from a woman aged 50 to 60 who had recovered from COVID-19. Specimen: PBMCs or T cells enriched from blood (not recorded which).

Here the CDR3 DNA reads TGTGCCAGCAGCTTGACAGGGGGCTACGAGCAGTACTTC. This translates into CASSLTGGYEQYF. The rearrangement joins TRBV5-6 to TRBJ2-7; 8 bases are a match to TRBD1. The CDR3 is made up of 13 amino acids. CDR1 and CDR2 from the germline V gene are SGHDT and YYEEEE. V lost 1 base to trimming and J lost 3 bases; unmatched junction nucleotides: 0.